One sample yielded the 2 T cell receptor beta chains listed below, sequenced in a study of radiation and T cells in renal cell carcinoma. Sequenced by immunoSEQ multiplex PCR; TCRdb stores in-frame clones only, minus some. In the table there are roughly 120,000 clones, roughly four fifths of which are singletons. Time point defined: blood 2 weeks post-SBRT. Specified treatment: 15 Gy SBRT to primary tumor, nephrectomy 4 weeks later. Sequenced material: blood, taken from a patient whose treatment included radiotherapy and nephrectomy. The receptors come from a woman aged 55-75 years with renal cell carcinoma.

This sequence joins TRBV14 and TRBJ2-5; D possibly corresponds to TRBD2 (6 bases). The CDR3 is 16 amino acids. Trimming took 0 bases from V and 2 from J, leaving 13 bases between them. The germline V gene has CDR1 SGHDN and CDR2 FVKESK. The CDR3 loop is CASSQEARGWQETQYF. CDR3 in DNA: TGTGCCAGCAGCCAAGAGGCCCGGGGGTGGCAAGAGACCCAGTACTTC.

This chain joins TRBV15 and TRBJ1-1, with a weak D call TRBD1 (6 bases). The CDR3 covers 14 residues. The V gene's germline CDR1 is LNHNV and CDR2 YYDKDF (reference sequence). V lost 5 bases and J 0 bases, leaving 10 bases between the germline ends. The CDR3 sequence: CATSGGQLNTEAFF. DNA for the CDR3: TGTGCCACCAGCGGCGGACAGCTGAACACTGAAGCTTTCTTT.